Below are 3 T cell receptor beta chains sequenced from a single sample in a study of PD-1 blockade in classical Hodgkin lymphoma. The patients all showed relapse after autologous stem cell transplantation, while their brentuximab vedotin exposure varied. Only in-frame clones appear in the TCRdb table, and some are missing; sequencing was by immunoSEQ multiplex PCR. The repertoire includes under 95,000 clones, 85% to 95% of them detected once, and over 2.5% sits in the top ten. The specimen was peripheral blood mononuclear cells (PBMCs), collected before the second cycle of nivolumab. These receptors all stem from a human donor with classical Hodgkin lymphoma.

The rearrangement uses TRBV4-1 and TRBJ2-1; D perhaps matches TRBD2 (5 bases). The length of the CDR3 is 18 residues. Germline CDR1 reads MGHRA; CDR2 reads YSYEKL. V lost 1 base and J lost 1, with 17 bases in between. The CDR3 DNA is TGCGCCAGCAGCCAAGGAACAGCGGCCACACATTCCTACAATGAGCAGTTCTTC. This translates into CASSQGTAATHSYNEQFF.

This chain connects TRBV6-5 to TRBJ2-7, with 9 bases identical to TRBD1. This CDR3 is built from 14 residues. Germline trimming cut 1 base from V and 4 bases from J; bases unmatched to any gene: 2. CDR1 and CDR2 (germline): MNHEY, SVGAGI. As DNA, the CDR3 is TGTGCCAGCAGTTACTGGGACAGGGTTTACGAGCAGTACTTC. Its protein product is CASSYWDRVYEQYF.

The chain uses TRBV19 and TRBJ1-2; 7 bases are shared with TRBD1. Germline V CDR1 and CDR2: LNHDA, SQIVND (reference sequence). With 4 bases clipped from V and 4 bases from J, the junction kept 6 bases outside the gene matches. This CDR3 is built from 14 residues. The CDR3 reads CASSNQGDSYGYTF. CDR3 DNA sequence: TGTGCCAGTAGTAATCAGGGGGATAGCTATGGCTACACCTTC.